Sequencing of this T cell receptor (beta chain) was carried out in a study of a mutant IDH1 vaccine in newly diagnosed glioma listed by TCRdb under 2021. With respect to the entire study: Vaccination was initiated 4-6 weeks after radiotherapy alone, or concurrently with temozolomide cycles in the chemotherapy-containing groups. Of the 30 to 35 patients who were treated, approximately 60% were male and roughly 38% were female, and the mean age was approximately 40 years. Prior to enrollment, standard therapy consisting of radiotherapy alone, temozolomide alone, or radiochemotherapy with temozolomide had been administered to patients, with the combination being received by most patients. The week-35 safety follow-up was designated visit V12, and the week-47 end of study was designated visit V13. Peripheral blood samples were drawn at six visits, namely V03 (baseline), V05, V07, V10, V12 and V13. Longitudinal TCRB deep sequencing was done for some 26 treated patients, wherever samples were available for exploratory analyses.

The research as a whole found: It was noted by the authors that analyses of patient blood samples could not be reproduced owing to sample limitations. Pseudoprogression seemed to be unrelated to changes in the top peripheral T cell clonotypes found by TCRB sequencing. PBMC samples for TCRB deep sequencing were selected based on availability. Vaccine-induced immune responses across multiple MHC alleles were detected in approximately 94% of patients.

The library was obtained by the immunoSEQ multiplex PCR assay. Following the manufacturer's protocol, the hsTCRB Kit was used to amplify rearranged TCR beta chain sequences. Sequencing of TCRB libraries was carried out on an Illumina MiSeq. In the original analysis: Demultiplexing, trimming and gene mapping were performed with the kit vendor's proprietary platform. TCRdb took over this immuneACCESS table, retaining in-frame rearrangements with V and J assigned. Such tables are incomplete; in checked studies, under half of the missing clones stem from an unresolved V gene, and the remainder is unexplained. V, J and clone size reflect that table, while D and trimming were determined from the DNA. This sample has tens of thousands of clones in its table, and about 88% of those were observed once. Together, the top ten hold approximately 4.6% of the sample. The germline V and J ends show losses of 1 base and 4 bases respectively, and no gene match explains 6 bases of the junction. Taken from the germline V gene, the CDR1 and CDR2 loops are SGHDN and FVKESK. The CDR3 goes from the cysteine to the phenylalanine over 15 residues. Just CDR3 DNA is preserved here, 45 bases in frame from base 1.

As regards this clone: What antigen it recognizes has not been identified. Base-call qualities are not available, and no considerably larger clone is one nucleotide away.

The label giving this sample's time point can be read as: week 47, end of study. Each vaccine dose, consisting of 300 ug of a 20-mer mutant IDH1 peptide in Montanide, was administered subcutaneously with topical imiquimod. Patients received eight vaccinations in weeks 1, 3, 5, 7, 11, 15, 19 and 23, corresponding to visits V03 through V10. The donors had newly diagnosed IDH1-mutant astrocytomas of WHO grade 3 or 4 that showed loss of nuclear ATRX. The samples were drawn from NOA16, a multicentre, single-arm, open-label phase I trial in Germany that tested a mutant IDH1 peptide vaccine in humans for the first time. Genomic DNA for TCRB sequencing was extracted from EDTA blood using the DNeasy Blood and Tissue Kit.

This sample comprised PBMCs, obtained from a glioma patient whose treatment included an IDH1 peptide vaccine. The TCR originated in a woman in her twenties or thirties with glioma. Some clones in this sample may be carry-over from other donors' samples. The chain uses TRBV14 and TRBJ1-1, with TRBD1 matching 7 junction bases. The bases are TGTGCCAGCAGCCAAGTCGCAGGGGGAAGCACTGAAGCTTTCTTT. Translated, it reads CASSQVAGGSTEAFF.